This paragraph reports one TCR beta chain. Its antigen is undetermined. The PCR contained 60 Vbeta and 13 Jbeta primers. Clones were read by immunoSEQ multiplex PCR, and TCRdb kept only the in-frame ones, dropping some. The sample contains roughly 120,000 clones, around 80% of which appear only once. The CDR3 is 12 residues long. Germline-derived CDR1 and CDR2 are SQVTM and ANQGSEA. V lost 6 bases, J lost 3 bases, and 8 bases lay in between. This record belongs to a study of cytomegalovirus exposure and HLA in healthy donors. Study in general: For the roughly 370 genotyped donors, about 79% fell within the Caucasian-associated ancestry cluster. Findings of the study overall: Accounts indicate the classifier identified cytomegalovirus status with strong specificity and sensitivity. Within an earlier analysis, most TCR beta V segments proved productive either about 90% or about 30% of the time. Trimming of TCR beta V- and J-genes showed a link, identified in a later analysis, to a missense DCLRE1C variant.

The receptor comes from a man in his fifties or sixties in good health and CMV-seronegative. J is TRBJ1-4 and V is TRBV29-1, with unresolved D. Sequenced: PBMCs. The CDR3 region has the DNA TGCAGCGTGCGACACGCTAATGAAAAACTGTTTTTT. Amino acids: CSVRHANEKLFF.